A single T cell receptor beta chain is shown here with its context. The target antigen is unknown. The record originates from a study of blood T cells in healthy people across ages. Study findings and constraints: Age showed a roughly linear inverse relationship with TCR beta diversity per million T cells.

CDR3 length: 14 residues. Germline values: CDR1 SEHNR, CDR2 FQNEAQ (reference sequence). A second roughly 6 to 11 cycle PCR used barcoded and J-beta primers. The authors tagged each cDNA molecule using a template-switch adaptor with 12 random nucleotides. TCRdb itself ran the 5' RACE reads through MiXCR, one entry per CDR3 protein. The table records about 730,000 distinct CDR3 sequences, approximately 39% of them present only once. The donors, aged roughly 6 to 90, were healthy Caucasians from Russia. Extraction yielded at least 6 micrograms of total RNA per sample. Sequencing input: blood. The J gene is TRBJ2-4, the V gene TRBV7-9; D remains ambiguous. The J call may be incorrect, as the DNA end agrees better with TRBJ2-5. This sequence originates from a woman aged 55-75 years in good health. Here the CDR3 reads CASSLGNFQETQYF. DNA of the CDR3: TGTGCCAGCAGCTTAGGAAATTTCCAAGAGACCCAGTACTTC.